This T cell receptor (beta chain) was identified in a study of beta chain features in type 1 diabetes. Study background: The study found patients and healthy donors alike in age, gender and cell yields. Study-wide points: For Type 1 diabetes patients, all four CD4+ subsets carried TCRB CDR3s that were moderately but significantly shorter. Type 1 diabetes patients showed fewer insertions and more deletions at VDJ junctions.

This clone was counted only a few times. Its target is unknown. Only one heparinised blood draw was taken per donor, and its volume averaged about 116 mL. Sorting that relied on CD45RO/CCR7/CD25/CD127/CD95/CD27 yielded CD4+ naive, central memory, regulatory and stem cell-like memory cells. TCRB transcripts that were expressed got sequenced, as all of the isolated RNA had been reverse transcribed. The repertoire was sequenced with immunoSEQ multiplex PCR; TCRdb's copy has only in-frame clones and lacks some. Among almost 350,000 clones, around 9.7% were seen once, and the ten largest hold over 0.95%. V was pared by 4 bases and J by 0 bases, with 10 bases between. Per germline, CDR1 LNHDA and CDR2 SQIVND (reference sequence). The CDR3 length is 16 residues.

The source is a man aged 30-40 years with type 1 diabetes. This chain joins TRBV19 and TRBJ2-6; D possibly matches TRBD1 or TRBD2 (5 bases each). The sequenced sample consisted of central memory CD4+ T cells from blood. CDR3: CASSRDVSSGANVLTF. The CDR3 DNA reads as TGTGCCAGTAGTAGGGACGTAAGCTCTGGGGCCAACGTCCTGACTTTC.